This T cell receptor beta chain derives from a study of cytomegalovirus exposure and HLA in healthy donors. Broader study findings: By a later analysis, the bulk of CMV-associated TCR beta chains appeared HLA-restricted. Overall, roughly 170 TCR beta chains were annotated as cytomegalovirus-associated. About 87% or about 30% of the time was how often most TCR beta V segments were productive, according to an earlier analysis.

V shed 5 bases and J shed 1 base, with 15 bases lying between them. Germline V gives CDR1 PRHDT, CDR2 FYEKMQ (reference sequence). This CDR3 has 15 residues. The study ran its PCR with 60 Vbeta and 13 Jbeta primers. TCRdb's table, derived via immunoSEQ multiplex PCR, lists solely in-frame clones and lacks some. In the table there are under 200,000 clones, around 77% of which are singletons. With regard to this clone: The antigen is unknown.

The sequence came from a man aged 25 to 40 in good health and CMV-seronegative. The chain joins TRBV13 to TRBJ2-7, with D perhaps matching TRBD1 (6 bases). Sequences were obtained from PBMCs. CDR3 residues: CASSRTTGSSYEQYF. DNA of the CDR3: TGTGCCAGCAGCCGAACCACAGGGTCTTCCTACGAGCAGTACTTC.